The rows below give T cell receptor beta chains drawn from one sample of a study of cytomegalovirus exposure and HLA in healthy donors. The repertoire was sequenced with immunoSEQ multiplex PCR; TCRdb's copy has only in-frame clones and lacks some. Of 95,000 to 120,000 clones listed, roughly four fifths are singletons. The sample was PBMCs. These receptors were obtained from a woman aged 18-35 years in good health and CMV-seronegative. Both conserved end residues are part of each CDR3. Each record gives: J gene, V gene, D gene, clone size, CDR3 DNA, CDR3 protein. A D gene is named only where the DNA matches it firmly. Expanded clones get a size class; other rows say once, few or many, or leave the size out.

>TRBJ2-5|TRBV15|-|-
TGTGCCACCAGCAGAGATGGGCTGCAAGAGACCCAGTACTTC
CATSRDGLQETQYF
>TRBJ1-5|TRBV6-1|-|-
TGTGCCAGCAGTGAACCTAAACACTATAGCAATCAGCCCCAGCATTTT
CASSEPKHYSNQPQHF
>TRBJ1-2|TRBV15|-|-
TGTGCCACCAGCAGAAACACAGCCCCGGATGGCTACACCTTC
CATSRNTAPDGYTF
>TRBJ1-2|TRBV30|-|-
TGTGCCTGGATGAGGGCCAACTATGGCTACACCTTC
CAWMRANYGYTF
>TRBJ2-3|TRBV5-6|-|few
TGTGCCAGCAGCTTGGACACCACAGATACGCAGTATTTT
CASSLDTTDTQYF
>TRBJ1-4|TRBV27|-|-
TGTGCCAGCATGGGAGTGGGATCGGGTGAAAAACTGTTTTTT
CASMGVGSGEKLFF
>TRBJ2-7|TRBV4-2|-|-
TGTGCCAGCAGCCAAGATAACGGAGATAACTCCTACGAGCAGTACTTC
CASSQDNGDNSYEQYF
>TRBJ2-1|TRBV5-8|TRBD2|-
TGTGCCAGCAGCCACACGATAGCGGGGGAATACAATGAGCAGTTCTTC
CASSHTIAGEYNEQFF
>TRBJ1-5|TRBV19|-|-
TGTGCCAGTAGTATACAGAGACAGTCAAATCAGCCCCAGCATTTT
CASSIQRQSNQPQHF
>TRBJ2-1|TRBV19|-|-
TGTGCCAGTAGACAGAATGACTACAATGAGCAGTTCTTC
CASRQNDYNEQFF
>TRBJ2-3|TRBV5-1|-|-
TGCGCCAGCAGCTTGGGCGGGGGCCGCACAGATACGCAGTATTTT
CASSLGGGRTDTQYF
>TRBJ2-3|TRBV9|TRBD1|-
TGTGCCAGCAGCCCCGGGACAGGGGTTTACACAGATACGCAGTATTTT
CASSPGTGVYTDTQYF
>TRBJ2-1|TRBV9|TRBD2|-
TGTGCCAGCAGCTCGGAAGGGGTAGCGGGATATAATGAGCAGTTCTTC
CASSSEGVAGYNEQFF
>TRBJ2-7|TRBV28|-|-
TGTGCCAGCAGTTTAGTGGGCTCGGCCTACGAGCAGTACTTC
CASSLVGSAYEQYF
>TRBJ1-2|TRBV15|-|-
TGTGCCACCAGCAGTGGACGGGATCCTAGCTATGGCTACACCTTC
CATSSGRDPSYGYTF
>TRBJ1-2|TRBV6-1|-|-
TGTGCCAGCAGTGAAGGGGCAGGGGCGCGGAGCTATGGCTACACCTTC
CASSEGAGARSYGYTF
>TRBJ1-4|TRBV5-1|TRBD1|few
TGCGCCAGCAGCCCGACAGGGGCTCCAGAAAAACTGTTTTTT
CASSPTGAPEKLFF
>TRBJ1-1|TRBV7-9|-|-
TGTGCCAGCAGGCCAAGGGACGGGGGAGCTTTCTTT
CASRPRDGGAFF
>TRBJ2-1|TRBV19|-|-
TGTGCCAGTAGTATAACAGGGATAAGGAATGAGCAGTTCTTC
CASSITGIRNEQFF
>TRBJ2-2|TRBV6-4|TRBD2|-
TGTGCCAGCAGTGACTCCTACGGGAGGGATACCGGGGAGCTGTTTTTT
CASSDSYGRDTGELFF
>TRBJ2-1|TRBV5-4|-|-
TGTGCCAGCAGCTTGGAAGGCGGGCGGTCCTACAATGAGCAGTTCTTC
CASSLEGGRSYNEQFF
>TRBJ1-5|TRBV19|-|-
TGTGCCAGCGGATTAGCCCTTAATCAGCCCCAGCATTTT
CASGLALNQPQHF
>TRBJ1-1|TRBV29-1|TRBD1|-
TGCAGCGTTGAAGGATTAACAGGGGGGATATCGCAAGCTTTCTTT
CSVEGLTGGISQAFF
>TRBJ2-2|TRBV19|-|-
TGTGCCAGTACCGCAGGGGCCACCGGGGAGCTGTTTTTT
CASTAGATGELFF
>TRBJ2-5|TRBV2|TRBD1|-
TGTGCCAGCAGTGGATCAACCCGGATGACAGGGGTTGAGACCCAGTACTTC
CASSGSTRMTGVETQYF
>TRBJ2-3|TRBV27|-|-
TGTGCCAGCATGGGCGGGTTGGATACGCAGTATTTT
CASMGGLDTQYF
>TRBJ1-1|TRBV28|TRBD1|-
TGTGCCAGCAGCCAAGTGGACAGGGATGCTTTCTTT
CASSQVDRDAFF
>TRBJ2-1|TRBV7-8|-|-
TGTGCCAGCAGTACCCTCTACAGGGTTTTCAATGAGCAGTTCTTC
CASSTLYRVFNEQFF
>TRBJ2-1|TRBV15|TRBD1|once
TGTGCCACCAGCAGAGAAGGACAGGGCTACAATGAGCAGTTCTTC
CATSREGQGYNEQFF
>TRBJ1-2|TRBV28|TRBD1|-
TGTGCCAGCAGTTTTTCCGGGACAGGGGGCGCCGGGATCCATGGCTACACCTTC
CASSFSGTGGAGIHGYTF
>TRBJ1-2|TRBV6-6|TRBD1|-
TGTGCCAGCAGAGCCGACAGGGGCTATGGCTACACCTTC
CASRADRGYGYTF
>TRBJ1-2|TRBV6-5|TRBD1|-
TGTGCCAGCAGCGACCCGGACAGGGGACTCTACACCTTC
CASSDPDRGLYTF
>TRBJ1-2|TRBV7-9|-|-
TGTGCCAGCAGCTTAGGAAGGGGGGGCAAAGATTATGGCTACACCTTC
CASSLGRGGKDYGYTF
>TRBJ1-1|TRBV7-9|TRBD1|-
TGTGCCAGCAGTCAGGGGGCAGCGAACACTGAAGCTTTCTTT
CASSQGAANTEAFF
>TRBJ1-6|TRBV14|TRBD1|-
TGTGCCAGCAGCCGAGCGACAGGGGTGGGTTCCTATAATTCACCCCTCCACTTT
CASSRATGVGSYNSPLHF
>TRBJ2-7|TRBV28|TRBD2|-
TGTGCCAGCAGTTTGGGGGGAGGGGAAGGTTTCTCCTACGAGCAGTACTTC
CASSLGGGEGFSYEQYF
>TRBJ1-4|TRBV28|TRBD1|-
TGTGCCAACACTGACAGGGTCCGAGCCGAGCCGCTCCCTAATGAAAAACTGTTTTTT
CANTDRVRAEPLPNEKLFF
>TRBJ2-7|TRBV6-5|TRBD1|-
TGTGCCAGCAGGGACAGGGGAGCCTCCGAGCAGTACTTC
CASRDRGASEQYF
>TRBJ2-7|TRBV10-3|-|once
TGTGCCATCAGTTTGACCCCTCGATCGGGTGAGCAGTACTTC
CAISLTPRSGEQYF
>TRBJ2-7|TRBV5-4|TRBD1|-
TGTGCCAGCAGCCAACGGACAGGATCCTACGAGCAGTACTTC
CASSQRTGSYEQYF
>TRBJ2-3|TRBV11-2|-|-
TGTGCCAGCAGCTTCGAGCGGGTCGGCGCAGATACGCAGTATTTT
CASSFERVGADTQYF
>TRBJ1-2|TRBV2|TRBD1|-
TGTGCCAACCCAGTACAGGGGGGCTATGGCTACACCTTC
CANPVQGGYGYTF
>TRBJ1-3|TRBV29-1|-|-
TGCAGCGCCACTAAAATCTCTGGAAACACCATATATTTT
CSATKISGNTIYF
>TRBJ2-5|TRBV7-9|-|once
TGTGCCAGCAGCTTAGGCCTAGGAGAGACCCAGTACTTC
CASSLGLGETQYF
>TRBJ1-2|TRBV5-1|TRBD1|-
TGCGCCAGCAGCCCACAGACAGGGGATTATGGCTACACCTTC
CASSPQTGDYGYTF
>TRBJ1-2|TRBV6-1|TRBD1|-
TGTGCCAGCAACAGGGGTGATGGCTACACCTTC
CASNRGDGYTF
>TRBJ1-4|TRBV5-1|-|once
TGCGCCAGCCAGCTCGGAGGAGCAACTAATGAAAAACTGTTTTTT
CASQLGGATNEKLFF
>TRBJ1-5|TRBV27|-|-
TGTGCCAGCAGAAAAGGGGGGGGTCAGCCCCAGCATTTT
CASRKGGGQPQHF
>TRBJ1-5|TRBV2|TRBD1|-
TGTGCCAGCGACAGGGCAGCCAATCAGCCCCAGCATTTT
CASDRAANQPQHF
>TRBJ2-7|TRBV9|-|-
TGTGCCAGCAGCGCAACCGGGACTTCCCACTTAGAGCAGTACTTC
CASSATGTSHLEQYF
>TRBJ1-1|TRBV5-1|TRBD1|-
TGCGCCAGCAGCCCCCACGGGACAGGGGAAGGGGCTTTCTTT
CASSPHGTGEGAFF
>TRBJ1-5|TRBV23-1|TRBD1|-
TGCGCCAGCGGATGGACAGGGTGTTTCGATCAGCCCCAGCATTTT
CASGWTGCFDQPQHF
>TRBJ1-1|TRBV5-8|TRBD1|-
TGTGCCAGCAGCTTTCGGGGACAGCTTTTGAACACTGAAGCTTTCTTT
CASSFRGQLLNTEAFF
>TRBJ2-1|TRBV27|TRBD1|-
TGTGCCAGCAGAAGGACAGGGGGCAAAATGTATGAGCAGTTCTTC
CASRRTGGKMYEQFF
>TRBJ1-1|TRBV19|-|once
TGTGCCAGTCACCACCGGGGTGGTCCGTTCATGAACACTGAAGCTTTCTTT
CASHHRGGPFMNTEAFF